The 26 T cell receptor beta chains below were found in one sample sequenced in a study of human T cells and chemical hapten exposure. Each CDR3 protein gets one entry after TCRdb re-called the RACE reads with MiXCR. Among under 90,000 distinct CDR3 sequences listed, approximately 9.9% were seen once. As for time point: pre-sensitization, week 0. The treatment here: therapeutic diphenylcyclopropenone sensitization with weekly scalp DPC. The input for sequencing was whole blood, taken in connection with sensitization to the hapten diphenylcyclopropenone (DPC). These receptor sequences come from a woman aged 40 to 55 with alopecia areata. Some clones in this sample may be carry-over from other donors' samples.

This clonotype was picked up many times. CDR3 residues: CASSLQGIETEAFF. In nucleotides, the CDR3 is TGTGCCAGCAGCTTACAGGGTATAGAGACTGAAGCTTTCTTT. This chain joins TRBV7-2 and TRBJ1-1, with D possibly matching TRBD1 (5 bases). Germline values: CDR1 SGHTA, CDR2 FQGNSA. The CDR3 runs to 14 residues. V gave up 2 bases and J gave up 5 bases, with 12 bases separating them.

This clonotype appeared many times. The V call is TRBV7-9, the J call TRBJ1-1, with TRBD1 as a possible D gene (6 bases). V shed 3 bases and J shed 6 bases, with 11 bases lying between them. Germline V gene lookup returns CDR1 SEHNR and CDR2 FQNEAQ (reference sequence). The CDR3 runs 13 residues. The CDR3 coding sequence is TGTGCCAGCAGCTTCAGGGGCAAGCCTGAAGCTTTCTTT. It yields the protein CASSFRGKPEAFF. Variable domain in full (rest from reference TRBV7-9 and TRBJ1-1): DTGVSQNPRHKITKRGQNVTFRCDPISEHNRLYWYRQTLGQGPEFLTYFQNEAQLEKSRLLSDRFSAERPKGSFSTLEIQRTEQGDSAMYLCASSFRGKPEAFFGQGTRLTVV.

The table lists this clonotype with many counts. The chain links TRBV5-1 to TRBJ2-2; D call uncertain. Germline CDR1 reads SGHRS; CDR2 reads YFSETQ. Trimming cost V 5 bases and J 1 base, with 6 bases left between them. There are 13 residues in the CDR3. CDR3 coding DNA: TGCGCCAGCAGGAACAGGAACACCGGGGAGCTGTTTTTT. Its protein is CASRNRNTGELFF.

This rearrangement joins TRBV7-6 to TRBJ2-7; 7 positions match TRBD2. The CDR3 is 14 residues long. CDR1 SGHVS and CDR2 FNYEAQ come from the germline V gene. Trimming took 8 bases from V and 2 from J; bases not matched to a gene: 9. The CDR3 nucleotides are TGTGCCAGCTCCCGGGGAGGGAACACCTACGAGCAGTACTTC. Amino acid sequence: CASSRGGNTYEQYF.

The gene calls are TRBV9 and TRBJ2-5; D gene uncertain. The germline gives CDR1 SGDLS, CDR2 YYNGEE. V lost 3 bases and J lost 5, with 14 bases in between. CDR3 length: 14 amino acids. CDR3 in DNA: TGTGCCAGCAGCGCCGGGTCCGTCGGTGAGACCCAGTACTTC. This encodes CASSAGSVGETQYF.

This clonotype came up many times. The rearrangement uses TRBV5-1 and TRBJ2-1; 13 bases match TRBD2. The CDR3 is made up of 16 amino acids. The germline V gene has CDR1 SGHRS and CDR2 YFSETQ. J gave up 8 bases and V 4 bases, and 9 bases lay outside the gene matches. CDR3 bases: TGCGCCAGCAGCCCGGAGGGACTAGCGGGGCTCGATGAGCAGTTCTTC. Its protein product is CASSPEGLAGLDEQFF.

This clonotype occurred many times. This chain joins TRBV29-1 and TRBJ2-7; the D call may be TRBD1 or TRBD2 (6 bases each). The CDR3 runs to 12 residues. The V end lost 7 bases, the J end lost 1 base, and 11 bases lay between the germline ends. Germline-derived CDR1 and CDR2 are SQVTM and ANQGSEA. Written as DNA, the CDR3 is TGCAGCGGGGGGGCGGATTCCTACGAGCAGTACTTC. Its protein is CSGGADSYEQYF.

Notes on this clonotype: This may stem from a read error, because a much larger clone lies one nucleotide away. The CDR3 reads CAGSLYGFSNQPQHF. The CDR3 nucleotides are TGTGCCGGCAGTTTATACGGTTTTAGCAATCAGCCCCAGCATTTT. The V and J genes are TRBV27 and TRBJ1-5; no clear D. This CDR3 has 15 residues. Germline V lookup: CDR1 MNHEY, CDR2 SMNVEV (reference sequence).

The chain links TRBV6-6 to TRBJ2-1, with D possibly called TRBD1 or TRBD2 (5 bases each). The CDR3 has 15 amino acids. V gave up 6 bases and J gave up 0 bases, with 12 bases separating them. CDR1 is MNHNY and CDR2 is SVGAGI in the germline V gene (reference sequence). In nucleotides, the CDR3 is TGTGCCAGCAGCCCTTGGGGGAGCTCCTACAATGAGCAGTTCTTC. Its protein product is CASSPWGSSYNEQFF.

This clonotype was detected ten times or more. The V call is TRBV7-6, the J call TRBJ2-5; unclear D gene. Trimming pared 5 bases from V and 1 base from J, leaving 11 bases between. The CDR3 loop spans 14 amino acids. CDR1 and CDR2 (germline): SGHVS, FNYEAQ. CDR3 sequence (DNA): TGTGCCAGCAGCACCGACACAGTCCAAGAGACCCAGTACTTC. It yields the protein CASSTDTVQETQYF.

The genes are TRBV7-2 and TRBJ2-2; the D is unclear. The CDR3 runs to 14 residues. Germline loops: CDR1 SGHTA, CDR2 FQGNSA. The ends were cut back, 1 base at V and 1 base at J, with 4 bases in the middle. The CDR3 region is CASSLVWNTGELFF. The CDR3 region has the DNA TGTGCCAGCAGCTTAGTTTGGAACACCGGGGAGCTGTTTTTT.

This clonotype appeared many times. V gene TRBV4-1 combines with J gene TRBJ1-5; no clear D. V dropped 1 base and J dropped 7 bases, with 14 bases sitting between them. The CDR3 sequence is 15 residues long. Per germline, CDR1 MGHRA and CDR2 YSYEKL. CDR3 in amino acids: CASSQAAGMRQPQHF. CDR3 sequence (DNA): TGCGCCAGCAGCCAAGCCGCCGGGATGAGGCAGCCCCAGCATTTT.

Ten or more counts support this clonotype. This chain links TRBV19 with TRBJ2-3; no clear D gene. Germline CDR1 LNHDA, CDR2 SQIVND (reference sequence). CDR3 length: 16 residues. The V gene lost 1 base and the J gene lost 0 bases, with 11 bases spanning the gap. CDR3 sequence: CASSIGYNPSTDTQYF. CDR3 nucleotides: TGTGCCAGTAGTATAGGCTATAACCCTAGCACAGATACGCAGTATTTT. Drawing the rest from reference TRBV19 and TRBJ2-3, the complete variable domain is DGGITQSPKYLFRKEGQNVTLSCEQNLNHDAMYWYRQDPGQGLRLIYYSQIVNDFQKGDIAEGYSVSREKKESFPLTVTSAQKNPTAFYLCASSIGYNPSTDTQYFGPGTRLTVL.

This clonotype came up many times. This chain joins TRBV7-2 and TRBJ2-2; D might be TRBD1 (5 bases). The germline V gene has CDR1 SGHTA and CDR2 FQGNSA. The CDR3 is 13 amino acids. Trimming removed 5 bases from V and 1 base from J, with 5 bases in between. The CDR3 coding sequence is TGTGCCAGCAGCCAGGGGAACACCGGGGAGCTGTTTTTT. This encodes CASSQGNTGELFF. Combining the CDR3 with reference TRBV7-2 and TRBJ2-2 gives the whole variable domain GAGVSQSPSNKVTEKGKDVELRCDPISGHTALYWYRQSLGQGLEFLIYFQGNSAPDKSGLPSDRFSAERTGGSVSTLTIQRTQQEDSAVYLCASSQGNTGELFFGEGSRLTVL.

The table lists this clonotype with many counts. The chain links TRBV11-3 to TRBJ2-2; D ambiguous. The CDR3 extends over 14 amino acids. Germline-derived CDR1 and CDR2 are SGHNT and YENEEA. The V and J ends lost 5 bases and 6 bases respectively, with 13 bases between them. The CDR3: CASSRTRSSGELFF. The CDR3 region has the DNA TGTGCCAGCAGCCGAACAAGATCTTCCGGGGAGCTGTTTTTT.

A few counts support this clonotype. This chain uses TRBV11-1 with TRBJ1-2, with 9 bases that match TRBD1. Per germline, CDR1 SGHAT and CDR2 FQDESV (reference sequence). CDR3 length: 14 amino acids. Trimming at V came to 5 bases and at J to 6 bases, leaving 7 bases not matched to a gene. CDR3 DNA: TGTGCCAGCAGCGCCCCGGACAGGGGAAATGGCTACACCTTC. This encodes CASSAPDRGNGYTF. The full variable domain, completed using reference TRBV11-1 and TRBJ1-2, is EAEVAQSPRYKITEKSQAVAFWCDPISGHATLYWYRQILGQGPELLVQFQDESVVDDSQLPKDRFSAERLKGVDSTLKIQPAELGDSAMYLCASSAPDRGNGYTFGSGTRLTVV.

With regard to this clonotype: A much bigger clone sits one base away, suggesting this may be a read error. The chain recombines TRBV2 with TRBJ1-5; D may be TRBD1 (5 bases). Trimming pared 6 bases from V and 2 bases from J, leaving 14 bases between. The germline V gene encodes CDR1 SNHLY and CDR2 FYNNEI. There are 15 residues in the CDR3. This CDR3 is CASREQVVGNQPQHF. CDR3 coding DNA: TGTGCCAGCAGGGAACAGGTGGTTGGCAATCAGCCCCAGCATTTT.

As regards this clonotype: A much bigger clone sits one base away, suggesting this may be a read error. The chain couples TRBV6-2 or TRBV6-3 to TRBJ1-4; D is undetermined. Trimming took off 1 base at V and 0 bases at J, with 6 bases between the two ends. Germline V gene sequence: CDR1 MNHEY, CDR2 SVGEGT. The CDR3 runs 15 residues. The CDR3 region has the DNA TGTGCCAGCAGTTACTATTTTGCAACTAATGAAAAACTGTTTTTT. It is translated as CASSYYFATNEKLFF.

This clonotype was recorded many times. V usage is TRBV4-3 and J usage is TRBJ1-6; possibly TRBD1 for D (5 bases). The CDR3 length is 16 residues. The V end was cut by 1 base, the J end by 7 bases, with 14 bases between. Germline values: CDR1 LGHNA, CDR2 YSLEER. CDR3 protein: CASSQVGGGRNSPLHF. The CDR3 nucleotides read TGCGCCAGCAGCCAAGTTGGCGGGGGTCGGAATTCACCCCTCCACTTT.

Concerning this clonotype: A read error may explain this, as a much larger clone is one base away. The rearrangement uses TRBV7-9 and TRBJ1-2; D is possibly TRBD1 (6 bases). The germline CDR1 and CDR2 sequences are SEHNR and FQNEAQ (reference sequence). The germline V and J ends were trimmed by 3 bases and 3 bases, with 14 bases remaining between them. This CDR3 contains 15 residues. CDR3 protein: CASSLSGHQDYGYTF. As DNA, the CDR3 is TGTGCCAGCAGCTTGTCGGGACATCAGGACTATGGCTACACCTTC.

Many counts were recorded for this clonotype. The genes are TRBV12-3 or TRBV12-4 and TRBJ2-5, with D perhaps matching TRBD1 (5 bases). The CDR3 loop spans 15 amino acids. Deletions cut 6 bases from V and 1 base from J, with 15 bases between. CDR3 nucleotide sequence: TGTGCCAGCAGGTTTTTAGTAGACAGCCAAGAGACCCAGTACTTC. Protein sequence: CASRFLVDSQETQYF.

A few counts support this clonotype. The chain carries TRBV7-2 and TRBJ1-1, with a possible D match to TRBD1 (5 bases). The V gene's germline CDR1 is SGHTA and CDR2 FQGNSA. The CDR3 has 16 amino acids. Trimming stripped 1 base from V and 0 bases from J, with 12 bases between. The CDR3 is CASSLGVMGVNTEAFF. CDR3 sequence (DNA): TGTGCCAGCAGCTTAGGGGTGATGGGGGTGAACACTGAAGCTTTCTTT.

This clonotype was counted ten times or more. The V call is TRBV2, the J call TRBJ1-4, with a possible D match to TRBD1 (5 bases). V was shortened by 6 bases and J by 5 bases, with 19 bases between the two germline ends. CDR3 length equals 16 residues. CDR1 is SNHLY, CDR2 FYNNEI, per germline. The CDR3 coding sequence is TGTGCCAGCAGCGGGGGACCGGGACGGTCGAATGAAAAACTGTTTTTT. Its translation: CASSGGPGRSNEKLFF.

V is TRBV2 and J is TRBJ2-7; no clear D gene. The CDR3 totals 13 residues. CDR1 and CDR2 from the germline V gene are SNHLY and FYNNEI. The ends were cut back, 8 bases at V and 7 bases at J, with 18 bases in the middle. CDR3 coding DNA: TGTGCCAGCTCGTCTACAACTTACGCTGAGCAGTACTTC. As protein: CASSSTTYAEQYF.

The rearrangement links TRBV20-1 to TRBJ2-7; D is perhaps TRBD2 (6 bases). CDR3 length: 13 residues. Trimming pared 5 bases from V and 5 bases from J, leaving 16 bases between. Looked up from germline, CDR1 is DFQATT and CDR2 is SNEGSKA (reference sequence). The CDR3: CSAPQGAGHEQYF. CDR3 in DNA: TGCAGTGCTCCACAAGGAGCGGGCCACGAGCAGTACTTC.

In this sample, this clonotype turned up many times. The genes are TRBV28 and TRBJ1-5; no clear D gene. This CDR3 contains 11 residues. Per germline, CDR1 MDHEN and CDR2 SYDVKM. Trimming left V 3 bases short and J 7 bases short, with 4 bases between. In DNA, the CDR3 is TGTGCCAGCAGTTTTGGGCAGCCCCAGCATTTT. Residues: CASSFGQPQHF.